Each of the 8 T cell receptor beta chains below was sequenced from the same sample in a study of regulatory T cells in long-lasting Graves disease. This sample's time point: newly diagnosed GD, antithyroid drugs for less than 3 months. There was RNA extracted from PBMCs, and the TCR library was made from it. iRepertoire HTBI primers and Arm-PCR of CDR3 regions built TCR beta libraries. Using its own MiXCR run on the multiplex PCR reads, TCRdb lists one record per CDR3 protein. This sample has 400,000 to 500,000 distinct CDR3 sequences, with about 16% found just once. These sequences were also reported in another study, on T cells in Graves' hyperthyroidism and ophthalmopathy.

Source: peripheral blood mononuclear cells (PBMCs), taken at new diagnosis, from a patient treated with antithyroid drugs. The origin of the receptors is a woman in her 30s with Graves disease.

In its sample, this clonotype was seen a few times. This rearrangement joins TRBV25-1 to TRBJ2-1; 8 bases align to TRBD1. V was clipped by 6 bases and J by 0 bases; unmatched bases: 10. Germline V CDR1 and CDR2: MGHDK, SYGVNS. This CDR3 region has 17 residues. The CDR3 loop is CASSSTTGGSSYNEQFF. DNA for the CDR3: TGTGCCAGCAGCTCCACTACAGGGGGAAGCTCCTACAATGAGCAGTTCTTC.

In this sample, this clonotype turned up many times. The rearrangement uses TRBV27 and TRBJ2-2; a weak D match, TRBD1 (6 bases). Germline V lookup: CDR1 MNHEY, CDR2 SMNVEV (reference sequence). The CDR3 is 20 residues long. V gave up 2 bases and J gave up 10 bases, with 32 bases separating them. The CDR3 spells CASSLRSNIYEQGPVSELFF. The CDR3 DNA is TGTGCCAGCAGTTTACGCTCTAATATCTACGAACAGGGTCCGGTGTCGGAGCTGTTTTTT.

This clonotype has a count of ten or more. The chain is built from TRBV28 and TRBJ1-1; D gene ambiguous. V lost 3 bases and J 3 bases, leaving 8 bases between the germline ends. Per germline, CDR1 MDHEN and CDR2 SYDVKM. This CDR3 region has 13 residues. Here the CDR3 reads CASSLGPDTEAFF. In DNA, the CDR3 is TGTGCCAGCAGTTTGGGTCCTGACACTGAAGCTTTCTTT. Supplemented by reference TRBV28 and TRBJ1-1, the full variable domain reads DVKVTQSSRYLVKRTGEKVFLECVQDMDHENMFWYRQDPGLGLRLIYFSYDVKMKEKGDIPEGYSVSREKKERFSLILESASTNQTSMYLCASSLGPDTEAFFGQGTRLTVV.

In this sample, this clonotype turned up many times. This chain connects TRBV28 to TRBJ2-7, with D unresolved. CDR1 is MDHEN and CDR2 is SYDVKM in the germline V gene. The V gene lost 5 bases and the J gene lost 5 bases, with 22 bases spanning the gap. The CDR3 length is 16 residues. The CDR3 region has the DNA TGTGCCAGCAGTCATCCCGCGGTAGCATTTCCAAACGAGCAGTACTTC. It encodes CASSHPAVAFPNEQYF.

This clonotype was seen at least ten times. This rearrangement joins TRBV19 to TRBJ2-1; D could derive from TRBD1 or TRBD2 (5 bases each). V lost 1 base and J 7 bases, leaving 14 bases between the germline ends. The germline V gene has CDR1 LNHDA and CDR2 SQIVND (reference sequence). The CDR3 sequence is 15 residues long. The CDR3 reads CASSIGASWGNEQFF. CDR3 DNA: TGTGCCAGTAGTATAGGGGCTAGCTGGGGGAATGAGCAGTTCTTC.

This clonotype was found many times. The chain carries TRBV20-1 and TRBJ2-1; TRBD1 is a possible D gene (5 bases). The germline V gene encodes CDR1 DFQATT and CDR2 SNEGSKA (reference sequence). This CDR3 contains 13 residues. V lost 1 base and J 4 bases, leaving 8 bases between the germline ends. CDR3 in DNA: TGCAGTGCTAGAGTGACAGCATACAATGAGCAGTTCTTC. It translates to CSARVTAYNEQFF.

This clonotype occurred many times. The V and J genes are TRBV20-1 and TRBJ2-2; TRBD2 matches 7 bases. With 3 bases clipped from V and 5 bases from J, the junction kept 3 bases outside the gene matches. The CDR3 runs 13 residues. Germline loops: CDR1 DFQATT, CDR2 SNEGSKA (reference sequence). As DNA, the CDR3 is TGCAGTGCTAGCTTGCGGGAGACCGGGGAGCTGTTTTTT. Translating gives CSASLRETGELFF.

CDR3 loop: CASSVNRAGGEKLFF. The CDR3 DNA is TGTGCCAGCAGCGTAAACAGGGCGGGAGGAGAAAAACTGTTTTTT. The rearrangement links TRBV9 to TRBJ1-4; TRBD1 is a possible D gene (6 bases). This CDR3 is built from 15 residues. Germline-derived CDR1 and CDR2 are SGDLS and YYNGEE. V was clipped by 1 base and J by 8 bases, with 15 bases between them.